One and the same sample provided the 14 T cell receptor beta chains below, sequenced in a study of breast tumors, draining lymph nodes, adjacent tissues. One entry per CDR3 protein results from TCRdb running MiXCR on the multiplex PCR reads. Of roughly 110,000 distinct CDR3 sequences in the sample, 30% were seen once. The lymph nodes were axillary draining lymph nodes from breast cancer patients. Sequencing input: axillary lymph node tissue. The receptors stem from a female donor with breast cancer. Some clones in this sample may be carry-over from other donors' samples.

This clonotype was seen just once. V gene TRBV11-3 combines with J gene TRBJ2-7; 9 nucleotides align to TRBD1. Germline V CDR1 and CDR2: SGHNT, YENEEA. V was clipped by 4 bases and J by 5 bases; unmatched bases: 3. The CDR3 has 13 residues. The DNA of the CDR3 is TGTGCCAGCAGCTCGGACAGGGGAAACGAGCAGTACTTC. This translates into CASSSDRGNEQYF.

The sample holds many counts of this clonotype. The chain joins TRBV19 to TRBJ2-6; 11 bases agree with TRBD1. The trim removed 8 bases at V and 4 bases at J, leaving 4 bases unmatched. The germline gives CDR1 LNHDA, CDR2 SQIVND (reference sequence). The CDR3 sequence is 15 residues long. CDR3 DNA: TGTGCCAGTCGGGACAGGGGGTCCGGGGCCAACGTCCTGACTTTC. It translates to CASRDRGSGANVLTF.

A word on this clonotype: A much larger clone is a single base away; this may be a read error. The genes are TRBV20-1 and TRBJ2-1; maybe TRBD1 (6 bases). Germline CDR1 is DFQATT and CDR2 is SNEGSKA (reference sequence). CDR3 length: 12 residues. The CDR3 coding sequence is TGCAGTGCTCAACGGGGACACAATGAGCCGTTCTTC. Residues: CSAQRGHNEPFF.

Worth noting for this clonotype: The germline gene is not matched at one end of the junction; a read error may be the cause. The chain uses TRBV5-1 and TRBJ2-5; unclear D gene. The CDR3 extends over 14 amino acids. CDR1 SGHRS and CDR2 YFSETQ come from the germline V gene. CDR3 in DNA: TGCGCCAGCAGCTTGGTGGGGAAACAAGACACCCAGTACTTC. Protein: CASSLVGKQDTQYF.

The rearrangement uses TRBV7-6 and TRBJ1-2; D is ambiguous. This CDR3 spans 14 amino acids. The V gene's germline CDR1 is SGHVS and CDR2 FNYEAQ. Trimming stripped 1 base from V and 3 bases from J, with 9 bases between. The CDR3 is CASSLDPRDYGYTF. CDR3 DNA sequence: TGTGCCAGCAGCTTAGATCCCCGAGACTATGGCTACACCTTC. The entire variable domain, with the rest obtained from reference TRBV7-6 and TRBJ1-2, is as follows: GAGVSQSPRYKVTKRGQDVALRCDPISGHVSLYWYRQALGQGPEFLTYFNYEAQQDKSGLPNDRFSAERPEGSISTLTIQRTEQRDSAMYRCASSLDPRDYGYTFGSGTRLTVV.

Many counts were recorded for this clonotype. CDR3 residues: CASRPTSGSAFEQYF. Written as DNA, the CDR3 is TGTGCCAGCAGGCCGACTAGCGGGAGTGCCTTCGAGCAGTACTTC. V is TRBV28 and J is TRBJ2-7; 12 nucleotides align to TRBD2. Germline V lookup: CDR1 MDHEN, CDR2 SYDVKM. Trimming removed 6 bases from V and 6 bases from J; junction bases left unmatched: 9. CDR3 length: 15 residues.

A word on this clonotype: As the CDR3 is not closed by the conserved phenylalanine or tryptophan, this likely results from a read error. The DNA is omitted, as the CDR3 cannot be located on it reliably, and the CDR3 follows TCRdb's listing. This rearrangement joins TRBV19 to TRBJ2-5; the listed D gene, TRBD1, was not tested against the DNA. The germline V gene encodes CDR1 LNHDA and CDR2 SQIVND (reference sequence). The CDR3 has 13 residues if both end residues are counted. CDR3 sequence reads: CASSIRTGETQCL.

In its sample, this clonotype was seen many times. The chain joins TRBV6-4 to TRBJ2-7; D is tentatively TRBD1 or TRBD2 (6 bases each). Trimming pared 9 bases from V and 0 bases from J, leaving 15 bases between. The CDR3 runs 14 residues. Germline lookup yields CDR1 MRHNA and CDR2 SNTAGT. This CDR3 reads CASFGGTHSYEQYF. In nucleotides, the CDR3 is TGTGCCAGTTTTGGAGGGACACACTCCTACGAGCAGTACTTC.

The genes are TRBV19 and TRBJ2-3, with 7 positions matching TRBD2. Losses at the gene ends were 7 bases for V and 2 bases for J; bases not matched to a gene: 18. The CDR3 has 18 amino acids. The germline V gene encodes CDR1 LNHDA and CDR2 SQIVND (reference sequence). The CDR3 loop reads CASTSTGRRRGNTDTQYF. As DNA, the CDR3 is TGTGCCAGTACTAGCACCGGGAGGCGGCGGGGAAACACAGATACGCAGTATTTT.

This clonotype has a count of ten or more. The chain couples TRBV6-2 or TRBV6-3 to TRBJ1-5; D is uncertain. With 6 bases removed from V and 1 base from J, the gap between germline ends came to 7 bases. This CDR3 comprises 13 residues. Germline V lookup: CDR1 MNHEY, CDR2 SVGEGT. CDR3 in amino acids: CASSRPSNQPQHF. The CDR3 bases are TGTGCCAGCAGCCGACCGAGCAATCAGCCCCAGCATTTT.

The table lists this clonotype with many counts. In DNA form, the CDR3 reads TGTGCCAGCAGGGGCCCCGGGTACAATGAGCAGTTCTTC. Protein: CASRGPGYNEQFF. V and J are TRBV6-5 and TRBJ2-1; D gene ambiguous. V dropped 6 bases and J dropped 4 bases, with 10 bases sitting between them. Germline CDR1 MNHEY, CDR2 SVGAGI. The CDR3 is 13 amino acids.

Details on this clonotype: The conserved phenylalanine or tryptophan normally closing the CDR3 is absent here, so this likely arose from a read error. The DNA is omitted, as the CDR3 cannot be located on it reliably, and the CDR3 follows TCRdb's listing. The chain has TRBV2 and TRBJ2-7; TRBD1, the table's D call, lacks a check against the DNA. 14 amino acids form the CDR3, both terminal residues included. Per germline, CDR1 SNHLY and CDR2 FYNNEI. The chain's CDR3 is CASSASRGDYEQHL.

The V gene is TRBV12-3 or TRBV12-4, the J gene TRBJ2-7; possibly TRBD2 for D (6 bases). This CDR3 region has 15 residues. V lost 4 bases, J lost 2 bases, and 15 bases lay in between. The CDR3 sequence is CASSSRGGATYEQYF. The DNA for the CDR3 is TGTGCCAGCAGTTCACGAGGCGGGGCCACCTACGAGCAGTACTTC.

This clonotype was counted many times. The rearrangement joins TRBV6-4 to TRBJ1-4, with D maybe TRBD1 (6 bases). The CDR3 sequence is 17 residues long. Germline lookup yields CDR1 MRHNA and CDR2 SNTAGT. V lost 3 bases and J 0 bases, leaving 14 bases between the germline ends. The CDR3 sequence: CASSETGRGPTNEKLFF. CDR3 bases: TGTGCCAGCAGTGAAACGGGCAGGGGCCCAACTAATGAAAAACTGTTTTTT.